This T cell receptor beta chain emerged from a study of T cells in Graves' hyperthyroidism and ophthalmopathy. V was clipped by 6 bases and J by 4 bases, with 16 bases between them. This CDR3 is built from 13 residues. The germline V gene has CDR1 DFQATT and CDR2 SNEGSKA (reference sequence). Regions amplified from RNA transcripts were the TCR beta CDR3 regions. The study used the HTBI primer set for a first-round RT-PCR of the TCR CDR3. TCRdb re-analysed the multiplex PCR reads in MiXCR, keeping a single row per CDR3 protein. In the table there are approximately 300,000 distinct CDR3 sequences, approximately 15% of which are singletons. Exclusion of patients followed from uncontrolled infection, other autoimmune disease, pregnancy or lactation. Cells are PBMCs isolated from over 7.5 ml of fresh blood. This clonotype was seen ten or more times.

This chain links TRBV20-1 with TRBJ2-7; the D gene is possibly TRBD2 (5 bases). What was sequenced was blood. The receptor was isolated from a woman aged 55-69 years with Graves' ophthalmopathy. The CDR3 region is CSAPPNSGYEQYF. CDR3 sequence (DNA): TGCAGTGCCCCCCCTAACTCGGGGTACGAGCAGTACTTC.